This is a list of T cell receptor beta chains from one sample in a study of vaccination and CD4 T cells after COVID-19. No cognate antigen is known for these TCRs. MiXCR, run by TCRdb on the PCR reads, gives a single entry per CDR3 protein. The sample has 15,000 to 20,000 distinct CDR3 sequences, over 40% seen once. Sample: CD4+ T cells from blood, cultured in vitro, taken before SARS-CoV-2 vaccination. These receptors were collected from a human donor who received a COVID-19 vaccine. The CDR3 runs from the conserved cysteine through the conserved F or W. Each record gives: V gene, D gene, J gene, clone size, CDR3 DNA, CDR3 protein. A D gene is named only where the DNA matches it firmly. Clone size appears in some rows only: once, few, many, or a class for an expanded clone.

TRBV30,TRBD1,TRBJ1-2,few,TGTGCCTGGAGTCCAACAGGGGTTGGCTACACCTTC,CAWSPTGVGYTF
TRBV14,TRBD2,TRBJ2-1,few,TGTGCCAGCAGCCAAATGCCCAGCGGGACCTACAATGAGCAGTTCTTC,CASSQMPSGTYNEQFF
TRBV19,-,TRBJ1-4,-,TGTGCCAGTAGTATCGGTAGGGGTGGAACTAATGAAAAACTGTTTTTT,CASSIGRGGTNEKLFF
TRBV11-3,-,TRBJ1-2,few,TGTGCCAGCAGCTTACTCCCAACGAACTATGGCTACACCTTC,CASSLLPTNYGYTF
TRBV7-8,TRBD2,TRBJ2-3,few,TGTGCCAGCAGCTTGGGACTAGCGGGGCGGATAAGCACAGATACGCAGTATTTT,CASSLGLAGRISTDTQYF
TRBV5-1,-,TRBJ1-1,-,TGCGCCAGCAGCTTGTTCGTTTGGAATCAGGAGGCTTTCTTT,CASSLFVWNQEAFF
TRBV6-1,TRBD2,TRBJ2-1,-,TGTGCCAGCGGTAAGGCTAGCGGGGGGGCCTCGGGCGAGCAGTTCTTC,CASGKASGGASGEQFF
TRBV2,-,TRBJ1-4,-,TGTGCCAGCAGTCTTCGTCGGGTGGGGGTCGAAAAACTGTTTTTT,CASSLRRVGVEKLFF
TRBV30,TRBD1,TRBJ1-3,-,TGTGCCAACCCCGGGACAGAAGGAAACACCATATATTTT,CANPGTEGNTIYF
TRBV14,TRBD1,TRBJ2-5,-,TGTGCCAGCAGCCAAGTTCGAGGGACAGGGGATGAGACCCAGTACTTC,CASSQVRGTGDETQYF
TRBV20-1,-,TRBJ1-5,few,TGCAGTGCTAGAGATCTGGGCGGGGGGCTCGATGGGCCCCAGCATTTT,CSARDLGGGLDGPQHF
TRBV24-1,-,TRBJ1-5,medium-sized,TGTGCCACCAGTGAGGACGGGTGGGATCAGCCCCAGCATTTT,CATSEDGWDQPQHF
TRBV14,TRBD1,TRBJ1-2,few,TGTGCCAGCAGCCCCCCCTTCGGGCGCACAGGGGGCTCAAAGTGGGGCTACACCTTC,CASSPPFGRTGGSKWGYTF
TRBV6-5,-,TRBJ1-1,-,TGTGCCAGCAGTTACTCTTTACGGTTGGACACTGAAGCTTTCTTT,CASSYSLRLDTEAFF
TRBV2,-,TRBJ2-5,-,TGTGCCAGCACCCCGTTCGGTAGGGGGGACCAAGAGACCCAGTACTTC,CASTPFGRGDQETQYF
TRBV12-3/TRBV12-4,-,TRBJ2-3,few,TGTGCCAGCAGTTCGGGACTCACAGATACGCAGTATTTT,CASSSGLTDTQYF
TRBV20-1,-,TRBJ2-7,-,TGCAGTGCTAGAACCGGCGAGGGACGGGGAAGCTCCTACGAGCAGTACTTC,CSARTGEGRGSSYEQYF
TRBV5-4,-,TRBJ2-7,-,TGTGCCAGCAGCAACAACCGGTGGACGGCAAGATACGAGCAGTACTTC,CASSNNRWTARYEQYF
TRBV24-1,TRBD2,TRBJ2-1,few,TGTGCCACCAGTGGGACTAGCCGATCCTACAATGAGCAGTTCTTC,CATSGTSRSYNEQFF
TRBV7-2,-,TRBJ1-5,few,TGTGCCAGCAGCTTAACAGGCGATCAGCCCCAGCATTTT,CASSLTGDQPQHF
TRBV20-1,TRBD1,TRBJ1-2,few,TGCAGTGCCATGGGACAGCCTGGCTATGGCTACACCTTC,CSAMGQPGYGYTF
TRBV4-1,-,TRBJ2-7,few,TGCGCCAGCAGCTACAACGCCCCTCCAGCGGAGCCCTACGAGCAGTACTTC,CASSYNAPPAEPYEQYF
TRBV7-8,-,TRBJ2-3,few,TGTGCCAGCAGCTCGGAAGCGGGACAGAACACAGATACGCAGTATTTT,CASSSEAGQNTDTQYF
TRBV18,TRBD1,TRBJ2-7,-,TGTGCCAGCTCACCGCAACAGGGGGCTGGGGAGCAGTACTTC,CASSPQQGAGEQYF
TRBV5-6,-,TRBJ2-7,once,TGTGCCAGCAGCGAGGGGTCCACCTACGAGCAGTACTTC,CASSEGSTYEQYF
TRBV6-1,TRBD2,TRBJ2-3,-,TGTGCCAGCAGTGGGGTAGCGGGGGGGTTCACAGATACGCAGTATTTT,CASSGVAGGFTDTQYF
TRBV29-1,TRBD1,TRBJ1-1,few,TGCAGCGTGTGGACAGGGCTTGAAGCTTTCTTT,CSVWTGLEAFF
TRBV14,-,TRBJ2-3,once,TGTGCCAGCAGCCCCTCTAGCGCCCGCACAGATACGCAGTATTTT,CASSPSSARTDTQYF
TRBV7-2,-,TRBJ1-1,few,TGTGCCAGCAGCCCCTCCCCGAACACTGAAGCTTTCTTT,CASSPSPNTEAFF
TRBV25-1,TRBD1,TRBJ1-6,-,TGTGCCACTAAACCTACAGGGGGCAATCCAAGTTCACCCCTCCACTTT,CATKPTGGNPSSPLHF
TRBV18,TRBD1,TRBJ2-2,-,TGTGCCAGCTCAACGGGACAGGACCACACCGGGGAGCTGTTTTTT,CASSTGQDHTGELFF
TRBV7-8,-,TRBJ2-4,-,TGTGCCAGCAGCTCCGAGGGGCACGGCATTCAGTACTTC,CASSSEGHGIQYF
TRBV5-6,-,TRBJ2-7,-,TGTGCCAGCAGCTTGACGGGGGAGTTTTCCTACGAGCAGTACTTC,CASSLTGEFSYEQYF
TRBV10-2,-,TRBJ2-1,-,TGCGCCGGAAGAGGGGTCGGCAATGAGCAGTTCTTC,CAGRGVGNEQFF
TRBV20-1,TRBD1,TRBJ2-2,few,TGCAGTGCTAGGTGGGACAGGGGAACCGGGGAGCTGTTTTTT,CSARWDRGTGELFF
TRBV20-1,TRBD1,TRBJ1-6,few,TGCAGTGCTAGACGGGGGACAGGCGATTCACCCCTCCACTTT,CSARRGTGDSPLHF
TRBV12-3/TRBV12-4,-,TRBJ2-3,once,TGTGCCAGCAGTTTGGTAGCGGTACACACAGATACGCAGTATTTT,CASSLVAVHTDTQYF
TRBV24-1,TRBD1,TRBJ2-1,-,TGTGCCACCAGTGATTCTCATGACAGGGGGCGCAGGAATGAGCAGTTCTTC,CATSDSHDRGRRNEQFF
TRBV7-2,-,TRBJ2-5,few,TGTGCCAGCAGCTTAGGGGCACCGTACCAAGAGACCCAGTACTTC,CASSLGAPYQETQYF
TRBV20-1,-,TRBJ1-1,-,TGCAGTGCTAGAGCCCCCCAGGGAAAGAACACTGAAGCTTTCTTT,CSARAPQGKNTEAFF
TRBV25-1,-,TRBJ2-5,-,TGTGCCAGCAGTGAATCAGGGCAGTCCGAGACCCAGTACTTC,CASSESGQSETQYF
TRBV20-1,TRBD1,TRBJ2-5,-,TGCAGTGCCAGGGCTCAGGGGGCGTTTCAAGAGACCCAGTACTTC,CSARAQGAFQETQYF
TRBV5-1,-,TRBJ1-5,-,TGCGCCAGCAGCTACACAGGGATGAACCAGCCCCAGCATTTT,CASSYTGMNQPQHF
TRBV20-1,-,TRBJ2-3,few,TGCAGTGCTAGAGAGCGGGGGCCTCGTAGGGACACAGATACGCAGTATTTT,CSARERGPRRDTDTQYF
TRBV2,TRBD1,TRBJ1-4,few,TGTGCCAGCAGTGAAGACAGGGGCATAGAAAAACTGTTTTTT,CASSEDRGIEKLFF
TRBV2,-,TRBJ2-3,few,TGTGCCAGCAGGGATAAAACATATTTACCCCGGGGTACGCAGTATTTT,CASRDKTYLPRGTQYF
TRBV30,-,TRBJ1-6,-,TGTGCCTGGAACGGTGGGGGCTCCTATAATTCACCCCTCCACTTT,CAWNGGGSYNSPLHF
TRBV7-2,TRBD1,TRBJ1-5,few,TGTGCCAGCAGCCCATACCAGGGGGCTGGCAATCAGCCCCAGCATTTT,CASSPYQGAGNQPQHF
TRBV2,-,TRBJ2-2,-,TGTGCCAGCAGTGTATTAGGCGCGAACACCGGGGAGCTGTTTTTT,CASSVLGANTGELFF
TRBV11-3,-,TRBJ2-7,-,TGTGCCAGCAGCTCCCGACAGGGAGGCGTTGAGCAGTACTTC,CASSSRQGGVEQYF